The entry that follows covers one T cell receptor beta chain sequence. There are a few counts of this clonotype. Its cognate antigen has yet to be identified. No much larger clone is present one base from it, and per-base qualities are unavailable. The germline V gene sets CDR1 to MNHEY and CDR2 to SVGEGT. The CDR3 runs 15 amino acids, cysteine and phenylalanine included. The retained sequence is limited to the CDR3, 45 bases, with the frame set at the first base. V was cut back by 4 bases and J by 6 bases, leaving a gap of 19 bases between them. TRIzol reagent was used to extract blood RNA from unsorted whole blood, while the DNeasy Blood & Tissue kit provided the germline DNA. Patients had chronic HBV infection and were treatment-naive at sampling. Around 4 milliliters of peripheral blood were collected into K2EDTA tubes before surgery. The sample belongs to a study of tumor-infiltrating lymphocytes in primary liver carcinoma (dated by TCRdb to 2015 to 2018). As for the study more broadly: Between November 2015 and 2016, 5 or 6 patients in China with histopathologically diagnosed primary liver carcinoma had their tumors surgically resected. Hepatocellular carcinoma (four) or combined HCC and intrahepatic cholangiocarcinoma (one) was present in the five patients, who were three men and two women aged 30 to 69 years. Tumors of the five patients were stage T1-T3 N0M0 with maximum diameters of roughly 4.2 to 10 cm. Each sample produced about 3.5 to 8 million productive TCRbeta reads, and read depth showed no significant difference between tissue types. Across five regions of each liver tumor, along with adjacent normal tissue and blood, the study brought together TCRbeta repertoire sequencing, expression microarrays and whole-exome sequencing. A total of around 35 specimens from 5 patients, comprising about 25 tumor regions, 5 adjacent noncancerous liver tissues and 5 peripheral blood samples, were covered by TCRbeta repertoire sequencing. High reproducibility was observed for the technical replicate repertoires, with mean shared-clone rates approximately 0.9 and correlation coefficients above 0.98.

On the study overall, not on this receptor specifically: With just a handful of patients in the study, the authors point out that the findings should be validated in a larger study. Repertoire overlap was found to be higher between tumor regions (mean approximately 36%) than between tumor-adjacent (about 17%) or tumor-blood (around 14%) pairs, consistent with antigen-driven expansion. Because only the TCR beta chain was sequenced and unpaired alpha chains were not captured, true repertoire diversity is likely underestimated. Comparison of CD4+ and CD8+ T cell repertoires was precluded by the use of bulk unsorted samples. The top 250 clones accounted for a significantly greater share of the repertoire in tumors than in blood (p = 0.039).

Starting from approximately 500 ng total RNA, TCRbeta-specific cDNA was produced by reverse transcription with a constant-region primer and ProtoScript II reverse transcriptase. Three nested multiplex PCR rounds, following a slightly modified ARM-PCR procedure, were used to build the TCRbeta libraries. Each of the first two PCR rounds ran for approximately 9 cycles using multiplex TRBV1-TRBV30 forward primers together with a Cbeta reverse primer. Sample barcodes and Illumina adapters were added in a final 25-cycle PCR using Deep VentR polymerase. Before sequencing, amplicons of 200-500 bp were purified from gel using a QIAquick gel extraction kit. TCRbeta amplicons were sequenced on an Illumina HiSeq 2500 with 250-bp paired-end reads. For the original study's pipeline: To recover full CDR3 sequences, reads were quality-trimmed using Trimmomatic v0.33 and paired reads were then merged using FLASH v1.2.11. MiGEC v1.2.1b assigned V, D and J germline segments to the rearranged TCRbeta sequences. Clonotype statistics and Shannon-Wiener diversity indices were computed with VDJtools v1.0.0. To cut down on sampling bias, every analysis after diversity analysis relied on just the 250 most abundant clonotypes from each sample. TCRdb itself trimmed the public reads at Q25 with fastp, ran MiXCR and retained productive beta chains. CDR3 protein duplicates are merged, each entry listing the most common genes and DNA. It is TCRdb's table, rather than the study itself, that gives the V and J calls and clone size. This sample comprises some 190,000 distinct CDR3 sequences, 50% to 75% of them detected only once. The leading ten clones occupy approximately 67% of the sample.

The chain uses TRBV6-2 or TRBV6-3 and TRBJ2-7, with TRBD2 tentatively as D gene (5 bases match). The sample was peripheral blood. This clonotype was obtained from a man aged 35 to 55 with primary liver carcinoma and hepatitis B virus infection. The sequence in DNA is TGTGCCAGCAGTTGGCGTCCCGAGACTAAGGGCGAGCAGTACTTC. This encodes CASSWRPETKGEQYF.